The 28 T cell receptor beta chains reported below all come from one sample, sequenced in a study of blood T cell repertoires in COVID-19. Produced via immunoSEQ multiplex PCR; TCRdb's table is partial and in-frame only. The profile covers 140,000 to 150,000 clones, with 88% appearing a single time and approximately 2.5% taken by the ten largest. The sequencing input was peripheral blood. These receptors all stem from a human donor in a cohort sampled during active COVID-19.

V usage is TRBV6-1 and J usage is TRBJ1-6; tentatively, D is TRBD1 (6 bases). The CDR3 is 18 residues long. CDR1 and CDR2 from the germline V gene are MNHNS and SASEGT. Trimming removed 5 bases at V and 6 bases at J, with 23 bases between. The CDR3 loop reads CASSKEERGWVFNSPLHF. CDR3 nucleotides: TGTGCCAGCAGTAAAGAGGAAAGGGGGTGGGTCTTTAATTCACCCCTCCACTTT.

The chain joins TRBV29-1 to TRBJ2-7; no firm D call. Trimming left V 4 bases short and J 7 bases short, with 17 bases between. This CDR3 has 13 amino acids. CDR1 and CDR2 from the germline V gene are SQVTM and ANQGSEA. The DNA of the CDR3 is TGCAGCGTTGTCCTGTTTAACCTACGAGAGCAGTACTTC. Translation: CSVVLFNLREQYF.

V and J are TRBV6-2 or TRBV6-3 and TRBJ2-7, with D uncertain. The germline V gene has CDR1 MNHEY and CDR2 SVGEGT. The CDR3 loop spans 16 amino acids. Trimming left V 2 bases short and J 0 bases short, with 14 bases between. The CDR3 sequence: CASSYPRWPNSYEQYF. The CDR3 region has the DNA TGTGCCAGCAGTTACCCGAGGTGGCCTAACTCCTACGAGCAGTACTTC.

The genes are TRBV5-1 and TRBJ2-4, with D maybe TRBD1 (6 bases). The CDR3 is made up of 13 amino acids. V lost 4 bases to trimming and J lost 1 base, with 6 bases between them. Germline CDR1 and CDR2: SGHRS and YFSETQ. The CDR3 region is CASSRGAKNIQYF. As DNA, the CDR3 is TGCGCCAGCAGCAGGGGGGCCAAAAACATTCAGTACTTC.

CDR3 sequence: CASSFRTSGYQETQYF. CDR3 sequence (DNA): TGTGCCAGCAGCTTCCGGACTAGCGGCTACCAAGAGACCCAGTACTTC. The rearrangement joins TRBV3-1 (or the pseudogene TRBV3-2) to TRBJ2-5; 10 bases line up with TRBD2. This CDR3 region has 16 residues. The V gene end was trimmed by 5 bases and the J gene end by 0 bases; junction bases not matched to a gene: 6. CDR1 and CDR2 (germline): LGHDT, YNNKEL (reference sequence).

The chain uses TRBV3-1 (or the pseudogene TRBV3-2) and TRBJ2-2; perhaps TRBD1 as D (6 bases). The ends were cut back, 1 base at V and 3 bases at J, with 6 bases in the middle. CDR1 LGHDT and CDR2 YNNKEL come from the germline V gene (reference sequence). This CDR3 spans 14 amino acids. The CDR3, as DNA: TGTGCCAGCAGCCAAGGGACAGACACCGGGGAGCTGTTTTTT. Protein: CASSQGTDTGELFF.

The rearrangement joins TRBV5-8 to TRBJ2-3, with D maybe TRBD1 (6 bases). Germline values: CDR1 SGHTS, CDR2 YDEGEE. The CDR3 length is 14 residues. V shed 4 bases and J shed 4 bases, with 13 bases lying between them. This chain's CDR3 is CASSMRGIADTQYF. The CDR3 nucleotides are TGTGCCAGCAGCATGAGGGGGATCGCAGATACGCAGTATTTT.

The chain uses TRBV6-4 and TRBJ2-7; 7 bases align to TRBD1. The germline gives CDR1 MRHNA, CDR2 SNTAGT. V lost 5 bases, J lost 6 bases, and 7 bases stayed unmatched. CDR3 length: 13 residues. Here the CDR3 reads CASSSVTGAEQYF. CDR3 nucleotides: TGTGCCAGCAGTTCAGTAACAGGGGCCGAGCAGTACTTC.

The gene calls are TRBV4-1 and TRBJ2-2, with TRBD1 as a possible D gene (5 bases). The CDR3 runs to 16 residues. V was cut by 1 base and J by 3 bases, with 12 bases left in between. Germline loops: CDR1 MGHRA, CDR2 YSYEKL. The CDR3 reads CASSQGQPLYTGELFF. The DNA for the CDR3 is TGCGCCAGCAGCCAAGGACAGCCCCTTTACACCGGGGAGCTGTTTTTT.

This clone has just one count. The V call is TRBV3-1 (or the pseudogene TRBV3-2), the J call TRBJ1-5, with D possibly TRBD1 on 6 matching bases. V was pared by 0 bases and J by 1 base, with 7 bases between. This CDR3 is built from 15 residues. Germline V gene data show CDR1 as LGHDT and CDR2 as YNNKEL (reference sequence). For the CDR3, the DNA is TGTGCCAGCAGCCAAGATCAGGGGAGCAATCAGCCCCAGCATTTT. This translates into CASSQDQGSNQPQHF.

J is TRBJ1-1 and V is TRBV7-9; 11 nucleotides align to TRBD1. The ends lost 4 bases at V and 4 bases at J; junction bases unmatched: 11. The germline V gene has CDR1 SEHNR and CDR2 FQNEAQ (reference sequence). The CDR3 totals 17 residues. CDR3 region: CASSSTPDRGRGTEAFF. CDR3 nucleotide sequence: TGTGCCAGCAGCTCAACTCCGGACAGGGGGCGTGGCACTGAAGCTTTCTTT.

This chain joins TRBV3-1 (or the pseudogene TRBV3-2) and TRBJ2-1, with D possibly being TRBD2 (7 bases). The germline V and J ends were trimmed by 4 bases and 4 bases, with 17 bases remaining between them. Germline lookup yields CDR1 LGHDT and CDR2 YNNKEL (reference sequence). This CDR3 contains 16 residues. CDR3 bases: TGTGCCAGCAGCCCATTTGTGGCGGGGGCGTACAATGAGCAGTTCTTC. Its protein product is CASSPFVAGAYNEQFF.

V usage is TRBV7-9 and J usage is TRBJ2-3, with D unresolved. Germline V CDR1 and CDR2: SEHNR, FQNEAQ (reference sequence). The CDR3 consists of 12 residues. The ends were cut back, 4 bases at V and 3 bases at J, with 5 bases in the middle. The CDR3 bases are TGTGCCAGCAGCTCCCTTACAGATACGCAGTATTTT. Translating gives CASSSLTDTQYF.

The chain carries TRBV27 and TRBJ1-5; 7 nucleotides match TRBD1. The germline gives CDR1 MNHEY, CDR2 SMNVEV (reference sequence). V shed 2 bases and J 7 bases; nucleotides not matched to a gene: 11. CDR3 size: 16 residues. Here the CDR3 reads CASSLMPLQGTQPQHF. In nucleotides, the CDR3 is TGTGCCAGCAGTTTAATGCCCCTACAGGGGACCCAGCCCCAGCATTTT.

V usage is TRBV5-4 and J usage is TRBJ1-2; 7 bases match TRBD1. This CDR3 region has 16 residues. V lost 5 bases and J lost 1; bases outside the gene matches: 11. CDR1 and CDR2 (germline): SGHNT, YYREEE (reference sequence). The CDR3 nucleotides are TGTGCCAGCAGTTCGGGACAGTTAACCCATAACTATGGCTACACCTTC. Residues: CASSSGQLTHNYGYTF.

The rearrangement joins TRBV14 to TRBJ2-3, with 7 bases matching TRBD2. After removal of 2 bases from V and 5 bases from J, the junction contained 10 bases not matched to a gene. This CDR3 region has 16 residues. CDR1 SGHDN and CDR2 FVKESK come from the germline V gene. The CDR3 DNA is TGTGCCAGCAGCCAATGGAGCGGGGAGACGCGAGATACGCAGTATTTT. Its translation is CASSQWSGETRDTQYF.

The rearrangement joins TRBV4-1 to TRBJ2-3; D is unresolved. V lost 2 bases and J 2 bases, leaving 11 bases between the germline ends. The CDR3 covers 15 residues. The V gene's germline CDR1 is MGHRA and CDR2 YSYEKL. CDR3 protein: CASSQLYTATDTQYF. CDR3 DNA: TGCGCCAGCAGCCAACTATACACAGCCACAGATACGCAGTATTTT.

This chain uses TRBV7-6 with TRBJ2-3; D may be TRBD2 (5 bases). The length of the CDR3 is 14 residues. Trimming stripped 1 base from V and 3 bases from J, with 8 bases between. Germline CDR1 reads SGHVS; CDR2 reads FNYEAQ. The CDR3, as DNA: TGTGCCAGCAGCTTAGTCGGGATAACAGATACGCAGTATTTT. Its translation: CASSLVGITDTQYF.

This clone was observed once. The V gene is TRBV19, the J gene TRBJ2-1, with D possibly matching TRBD2 (6 bases). This CDR3 comprises 12 residues. In germline, CDR1 is LNHDA, CDR2 SQIVND (reference sequence). The ends were cut back, 7 bases at V and 7 bases at J, with 11 bases in the middle. In nucleotides, the CDR3 is TGTGCCAGTAAACCCCGGGAGAATGAGCAGTTCTTC. This translates into CASKPRENEQFF.

The chain has TRBV18 and TRBJ2-7, with a possible D match to TRBD2 (5 bases). V dropped 6 bases and J dropped 2 bases, with 11 bases sitting between them. Germline CDR1 reads KGHSH; CDR2 reads LQKENI. CDR3 length: 13 residues. The CDR3 bases are TGTGCCAGCTCCCGCGACGGGGCCTACGAGCAGTACTTC. This encodes CASSRDGAYEQYF.

V gene TRBV5-1 combines with J gene TRBJ2-7; 11 positions agree with TRBD1. The V gene end was trimmed by 4 bases and the J gene end by 5 bases; junction bases not matched to a gene: 5. This CDR3 has 14 amino acids. Germline CDR1 SGHRS, CDR2 YFSETQ. CDR3 DNA sequence: TGCGCCAGCAGCGGAGGACAGGGGGCCAACGAGCAGTACTTC. Translation gives CASSGGQGANEQYF. Supplemented by reference TRBV5-1 and TRBJ2-7, the full variable domain reads KAGVTQTPRYLIKTRGQQVTLSCSPISGHRSVSWYQQTPGQGLQFLFEYFSETQRNKGNFPGRFSGRQFSNSRSEMNVSTLELGDSALYLCASSGGQGANEQYFGPGTRLTVT.

J is TRBJ1-5 and V is TRBV19; TRBD1 aligns across 10 bases. CDR1 is LNHDA and CDR2 is SQIVND in the germline V gene (reference sequence). The CDR3 contains 16 residues. V shed 2 bases, J shed 1 base, and the junction held 2 bases outside the gene matches. The CDR3 bases are TGTGCCAGTAGTATAAGGGACAGGGGCAGCAATCAGCCCCAGCATTTT. Protein sequence: CASSIRDRGSNQPQHF.

V is TRBV28 and J is TRBJ2-7; 11 bases match TRBD2. With V trimmed by 4 bases and J by 3 bases, 5 bases remained unmatched. Germline CDR1 MDHEN, CDR2 SYDVKM. The CDR3 consists of 15 residues. DNA for the CDR3: TGTGCCAGCAGTTCACCGGGACTAGCGGTCTACGAGCAGTACTTC. This codes for CASSSPGLAVYEQYF.

The chain joins TRBV7-9 to TRBJ1-4; weak D call: TRBD1 (6 bases). The ends were cut back, 0 bases at V and 5 bases at J, with 13 bases in the middle. CDR1 and CDR2 (germline): SEHNR, FQNEAQ (reference sequence). The CDR3 spans 16 residues. As DNA, the CDR3 is TGTGCCAGCAGCTTAGCGGCGGCAGGGGCCAATGAAAAACTGTTTTTT. This sequence encodes CASSLAAAGANEKLFF.

This chain uses TRBV3-1 (or the pseudogene TRBV3-2) with TRBJ2-4; TRBD1 might be the D (5 bases). Trimming took 3 bases from V and 0 from J, leaving 9 bases between them. Per germline, CDR1 LGHDT and CDR2 YNNKEL (reference sequence). This CDR3 is built from 15 residues. CDR3 amino acids: CASSHSGIAKNIQYF. The DNA for the CDR3 is TGTGCCAGCAGCCACTCAGGGATAGCCAAAAACATTCAGTACTTC.

V usage is TRBV2 and J usage is TRBJ2-3; D may be TRBD2 (6 bases). This CDR3 is built from 14 residues. Germline V gene lookup returns CDR1 SNHLY and CDR2 FYNNEI. Trimming took 6 bases from V and 1 from J, leaving 11 bases between them. CDR3 amino acids: CASRSQRGTDTQYF. CDR3 coding DNA: TGTGCCAGCAGGAGCCAGCGGGGCACAGATACGCAGTATTTT.

Here the CDR3 reads CASSPSTGFREQYF. The CDR3 DNA is TGTGCCAGCAGTCCCTCTACAGGATTCCGGGAGCAGTACTTC. J is TRBJ2-7 and V is TRBV6-6; the D gene is possibly TRBD1 (5 bases). The germline CDR1 and CDR2 sequences are MNHNY and SVGAGI (reference sequence). V lost 5 bases and J lost 7, with 18 bases in between. The CDR3 is 14 amino acids.

This chain uses TRBV7-2 with TRBJ1-2, with a weak D call TRBD1 (5 bases). V lost 5 bases and J lost 2, with 15 bases in between. Germline values: CDR1 SGHTA, CDR2 FQGNSA. There are 15 residues in the CDR3. The CDR3 region is CASSPEPDSNYGYTF. The CDR3 coding sequence is TGTGCCAGCAGCCCCGAACCCGACAGCAACTATGGCTACACCTTC.